Listed below are T cell receptor beta chains from one sample, sequenced in a study of blood T cells in healthy people across ages. MiXCR, run by TCRdb on the 5' RACE reads, gives a single entry per CDR3 protein. The sample records about a million distinct CDR3 sequences, roughly half being singletons. Sequences were obtained from blood. The receptors shown here come from a woman aged 55-75 years in good health. The CDR3 runs from the conserved cysteine through the conserved F or W. The D gene is left open where the match is weak. The size entry is marked missing in some rows and otherwise reads once, few, many or a size class.

d_call	clone_size	v_call	cdr3_length	j_call	cdr3_nt	cdr3_aa
.	.	TRBV29-1	14	TRBJ2-6	TGCAGCGTTGCCACAGACTCTGGGGCCAACGTCCTGACTTTC	CSVATDSGANVLTF
.	.	TRBV20-1	13	TRBJ2-2	TGCAGTGCTAGAGATTTTGCCACCGGGGAGCTGTTTTTT	CSARDFATGELFF
TRBD2	.	TRBV7-9	15	TRBJ2-1	TGTGCCAGCAGCCCCCGAGGTAGCGGGAGAGGCGAGCAGTTCTTC	CASSPRGSGRGEQFF
.	few	TRBV7-2	17	TRBJ2-5	TGTGCCAGCAGCCCGCAGGGAGGATCTTTTGCCCCGGAGACCCAGTACTTC	CASSPQGGSFAPETQYF
.	.	TRBV11-2	14	TRBJ2-1	TGTGCCAGCAGCGCCCCCGGGGGCCTGAATGAGCAGTTCTTC	CASSAPGGLNEQFF
TRBD2	.	TRBV10-3	14	TRBJ2-5	TGTGCCATCAGCGCCGGGACTACCCTTTTTGAGCAGTACTTC	CAISAGTTLFEQYF
.	.	TRBV20-1	16	TRBJ2-7	TGCAGTGCTAGTCACCTCAGGGGCCGCTTCTCCTACGAGCAGTACTTC	CSASHLRGRFSYEQYF
.	.	TRBV2	10	TRBJ1-1	TGTGCCAGCAGGTTCGAGGGAGCTTTCTTT	CASRFEGAFF
TRBD1	.	TRBV20-1	15	TRBJ2-7	TGCAGTGCTGGCCCTGCCGGGACAGGGGGCACCGAGCAGTACTTC	CSAGPAGTGGTEQYF
.	.	TRBV20-1	14	TRBJ2-7	TGCAGTGCTAGAAGCACGGGACGGTACTACGAGCAGTACTTC	CSARSTGRYYEQYF
.	.	TRBV6-2/TRBV6-3	16	TRBJ2-7	TGTGCCAGCAGTTACTCGTCCCGGGACCATACCTACGAGCAGTACTTC	CASSYSSRDHTYEQYF
TRBD2	few	TRBV4-1	16	TRBJ2-6	TGCGCCAGCAGTAGCGGGATGGTCTCTGGGGCCAACGTCCTGACTTTC	CASSSGMVSGANVLTF
.	.	TRBV4-1	18	TRBJ2-7	TGCGCCAGCAGCCAAGATATGGTCTCTGGGACGACGAGCTACGAGCAGTACTTC	CASSQDMVSGTTSYEQYF
.	.	TRBV18	16	TRBJ2-7	TGTGCCAGCTCACCACCGGCAGGCCGGAGCTCCTACGAGCAGTACTTC	CASSPPAGRSSYEQYF
TRBD1	.	TRBV28	16	TRBJ1-1	TGTGCCAGCAGCCCGGCGGGTGCAGGGGGCAACACTGAAGCTTTCTTT	CASSPAGAGGNTEAFF
.	.	TRBV4-1	16	TRBJ2-3	TGCGCCAGCAGCCAAGAAGTCCTTTGGGGCACAGATACGCAGTATTTT	CASSQEVLWGTDTQYF
TRBD2	.	TRBV20-1	16	TRBJ2-7	TGCAGTGCTGCTACCACAACTAGCGGGAGGTTCCACGAGCAGTACTTC	CSAATTTSGRFHEQYF
TRBD1	.	TRBV12-3/TRBV12-4	14	TRBJ1-5	TGTGCCAGCAATATCGGGACAGTGAATCAGCCCCAGCATTTT	CASNIGTVNQPQHF
.	.	TRBV5-1	19	TRBJ1-4	TGCGCCAGCAGCTTGGCCGGTCAGGGAAGTTCCTCAACTAATGAAAAACTGTTTTTT	CASSLAGQGSSSTNEKLFF
.	.	TRBV6-6	15	TRBJ2-6	TGTGCCAGCAGCGACGGGGGCTCCGGGGCCAACGCCCTGACTTTC	CASSDGGSGANALTF
.	.	TRBV20-1	12	TRBJ2-3	TGCAGTGCTAGCCCTGCCACCGATACGCAGTATTTT	CSASPATDTQYF
TRBD2	.	TRBV5-6	15	TRBJ2-7	TGTGCCAGCAGCTTGTTGGCGGGAGGGCCGGTCGAGCAGTACTTC	CASSLLAGGPVEQYF
.	.	TRBV5-1	14	TRBJ1-1	TGCGCCAGCAGCCGCGCCCTGCAGGATACTGAAGCTTTCTTT	CASSRALQDTEAFF
.	few	TRBV2	14	TRBJ2-3	TGTGCCAGCAGTGAAATTAATAGACCAGATACGCAGTATTTT	CASSEINRPDTQYF
.	.	TRBV12-3/TRBV12-4	13	TRBJ2-5	TGTGCCAGTTCTTACAGGGACGGAGAGACCCAGTACTTC	CASSYRDGETQYF
TRBD1	.	TRBV29-1	11	TRBJ2-7	TGCAGCGGGGACAGGGGAGGCGAGCAGTACTTC	CSGDRGGEQYF
TRBD1	.	TRBV7-8	17	TRBJ1-5	TGTGCCAGCAGCCCACAAAGGACAGGGGGCGGCAATCAGCCCCAGCATTTT	CASSPQRTGGGNQPQHF
TRBD1	few	TRBV2	15	TRBJ2-5	TGTGCCAGCAGCGAGACAGGGGGTTTCATGGAGACCCAGTACTTC	CASSETGGFMETQYF
.	many	TRBV20-1	13	TRBJ2-7	TGCAGTGCTAGTAAAAGGGGACCCGGGGAGCAGTACTTC	CSASKRGPGEQYF
.	.	TRBV30	12	TRBJ2-3	TGTGCCTGGAGGCGGACCACAGATACGCAGTATTTT	CAWRRTTDTQYF
.	.	TRBV24-1	13	TRBJ1-5	TGTGCCACCTCAAGCGGGGGACATCAGCCCCAGCATTTT	CATSSGGHQPQHF
.	.	TRBV9	15	TRBJ2-5	TGTGCCAGCAGCGATTACAGGGGAGGGGGAGAGACCCAGTACTTC	CASSDYRGGGETQYF
TRBD2	.	TRBV4-1	18	TRBJ2-3	TGCGCCAGCAGCCAGGGACTAGCGGGATCTTTTAGCACAGATACGCAGTATTTT	CASSQGLAGSFSTDTQYF
.	.	TRBV7-9	16	TRBJ1-5	TGTGCCAGCAGCCGGGGCCAACAGGGCCAGCATCAGCCCCAGCATTTT	CASSRGQQGQHQPQHF
.	.	TRBV20-1	14	TRBJ1-2	TGCAGTGCTAGAGAATCTCAGGGGCCCTATGGCTACACCTTC	CSARESQGPYGYTF
TRBD2	many	TRBV28	15	TRBJ2-7	TGTGCCAGCAGAATGACTAGCGGGAGGGCCTACGAGCAGTACTTC	CASRMTSGRAYEQYF
.	.	TRBV7-8	18	TRBJ2-6	TGTGCCAGCAGCTTAGCCAGGGTTATTAGCTCTGGGGCCAACGTCCTGACTTTC	CASSLARVISSGANVLTF
.	.	TRBV2	15	TRBJ2-1	TGTGCCAGCAGTGTAAGAGCAGATACTTACAATGAGCAGTTCTTC	CASSVRADTYNEQFF
TRBD2	.	TRBV5-1	20	TRBJ2-1	TGCGCCAGCAGCTTGGGGCCGGGACTAGCGGGAGGAGGTGGATCCAATGAGCAGTTCTTC	CASSLGPGLAGGGGSNEQFF
.	.	TRBV28	15	TRBJ1-1	TGTGCCAGCAGTGGAGCGAGTGGTTTGACTACTGAAGCTTTCTTT	CASSGASGLTTEAFF
TRBD1	.	TRBV20-1	14	TRBJ2-4	TGCAGTGCTAGCAGTCTCCTAGGGCAGGGGGAGCAGTACTTC	CSASSLLGQGEQYF
.	.	TRBV18	14	TRBJ2-1	TGTGCCAGCTCACCAGCTTACTCCTACAATGAGCAGTTCTTC	CASSPAYSYNEQFF
.	many	TRBV7-8	15	TRBJ1-2	TGTGCCAGCAGCTTAAGTAATCAAGCTAACTATGGCTACACCTTC	CASSLSNQANYGYTF
TRBD2	few	TRBV7-8	17	TRBJ2-5	TGTGCCAGCAGCTTAGTCGCCATAGCGGGAGGGCGGGAGACCCAGTACTTC	CASSLVAIAGGRETQYF
TRBD2	.	TRBV11-2	15	TRBJ2-1	TGTGCCAACAGCTTATTCCGGACTAGCGGGGGTGAGCAGTTCTTC	CANSLFRTSGGEQFF
.	.	TRBV5-4	13	TRBJ2-4	TGTGCCAGCAGCCAGGGGGGCAAAAACATTCAGTACTTC	CASSQGGKNIQYF
TRBD2	.	TRBV10-3	14	TRBJ2-7	TGTGCCATCAGTAAGCTAGCGGGAGAGGACGAGCAGTACTTC	CAISKLAGEDEQYF
TRBD2	.	TRBV5-1	12	TRBJ2-3	TGCGCCAGCAGCTTGGAGGCGGGAGTGAAGTATTTT	CASSLEAGVKYF
.	.	TRBV3-1	16	TRBJ2-5	TGTGCCAGCAGCCAGGTGGTTGGTGGGACCAAAGAGACCCAGTACTTC	CASSQVVGGTKETQYF
.	.	TRBV5-1	13	TRBJ2-2	TGCGCCAGCAGCTTGGTCGCGGACGGGGAGCTGTTTTTT	CASSLVADGELFF